This is a list of T cell receptor beta chains from one sample in a study of blood T cell repertoires in COVID-19. The method was immunoSEQ multiplex PCR; TCRdb's version includes in-frame clones alone and lacks a portion of them. The profile shows some 250,000 clones, approximately 88% of them singletons. The source material was peripheral blood. The receptors stem from a man between 35 and 55 years old with acute or convalescent COVID-19. CDR3s include the opening cysteine and the closing phenylalanine or tryptophan. Each record gives: clone size, D gene, V gene, J gene, CDR3 DNA, CDR3 protein. The D gene is left open where the match is weak. A row's size may be missing; if present it is once, few, many or a size class.

clone_size: few
d_call: NA
v_call: TRBV19
j_call: TRBJ1-5
cdr3_nt: TGTGCCAGTAGTGCGGGGGCTGGACAGCCCCAGCATTTT
cdr3_aa: CASSAGAGQPQHF

clone_size: NA
d_call: NA
v_call: TRBV19
j_call: TRBJ1-5
cdr3_nt: TGTGCCAGTAGTATTCGGCCGGCGGGCAATCAGCCCCAGCATTTT
cdr3_aa: CASSIRPAGNQPQHF

clone_size: NA
d_call: TRBD2
v_call: TRBV6-4
j_call: TRBJ2-7
cdr3_nt: TGTGCCAGCAGTGATCGCCTAGCGGGTCCTCGGGAGCAGTACTTC
cdr3_aa: CASSDRLAGPREQYF

clone_size: many
d_call: TRBD2
v_call: TRBV4-2
j_call: TRBJ2-7
cdr3_nt: TGTGCCAGCAGCCAAGGGAAGGTAGCGGGAAGCAACGAGCAGTACTTC
cdr3_aa: CASSQGKVAGSNEQYF

clone_size: once
d_call: NA
v_call: TRBV11-2
j_call: TRBJ2-1
cdr3_nt: TGTGCCAGCAGCAAGACAGACAATGAGCAGTTCTTC
cdr3_aa: CASSKTDNEQFF

clone_size: NA
d_call: NA
v_call: TRBV7-8
j_call: TRBJ1-1
cdr3_nt: TGTGCCAGCAGCCCCCGGGGAGGCCTCAGGAACACTGAAGCTTTCTTT
cdr3_aa: CASSPRGGLRNTEAFF

clone_size: NA
d_call: NA
v_call: TRBV11-3
j_call: TRBJ2-1
cdr3_nt: TGTGCCAGCAGCTTTAATAGCGAAAATGAGCAGTTCTTC
cdr3_aa: CASSFNSENEQFF

clone_size: NA
d_call: TRBD2
v_call: TRBV4-2
j_call: TRBJ2-1
cdr3_nt: TGTGCCAGCAGCCCCCACCTCAGCGGGGCTGACAATGAGCAGTTCTTC
cdr3_aa: CASSPHLSGADNEQFF

clone_size: NA
d_call: NA
v_call: TRBV7-8
j_call: TRBJ1-3
cdr3_nt: TGTGCCAGCAGCTTAGCCCAGGGGAACACCATATATTTT
cdr3_aa: CASSLAQGNTIYF

clone_size: NA
d_call: TRBD1
v_call: TRBV5-8
j_call: TRBJ2-7
cdr3_nt: TGTGCCAGCAGCTTGATGGGACAGTCCTACGAGCAGTACTTC
cdr3_aa: CASSLMGQSYEQYF

clone_size: NA
d_call: TRBD1
v_call: TRBV28
j_call: TRBJ1-4
cdr3_nt: TGTGCCAGCAGGCTCCAATTGGACAGGGGGCTTCAAGAAAAACTGTTTTTT
cdr3_aa: CASRLQLDRGLQEKLFF

clone_size: once
d_call: NA
v_call: TRBV30
j_call: TRBJ2-2
cdr3_nt: TGTGCCTGGAGTGTCCCTGGGACTGGCACCGGGGAGCTGTTTTTT
cdr3_aa: CAWSVPGTGTGELFF

clone_size: NA
d_call: NA
v_call: TRBV19
j_call: TRBJ2-6
cdr3_nt: TGTGCCAGTAGTATTTCGGTGAGCTCTGGGGCCAACGTCCTGACTTTC
cdr3_aa: CASSISVSSGANVLTF

clone_size: NA
d_call: NA
v_call: TRBV27
j_call: TRBJ2-2
cdr3_nt: TGTGCCAGCAGTACGCCTAGAGCCACCGGGGAGCTGTTTTTT
cdr3_aa: CASSTPRATGELFF

clone_size: NA
d_call: NA
v_call: TRBV25-1
j_call: TRBJ1-1
cdr3_nt: TGTGCCAGCCTTCACCAGGGAAACACTGAAGCTTTCTTT
cdr3_aa: CASLHQGNTEAFF

clone_size: NA
d_call: TRBD1
v_call: TRBV7-6
j_call: TRBJ1-1
cdr3_nt: TGTGCCAGCAGCGGACAGGGGCAGGACACTGAAGCTTTCTTT
cdr3_aa: CASSGQGQDTEAFF

clone_size: NA
d_call: TRBD1
v_call: TRBV5-1
j_call: TRBJ2-7
cdr3_nt: TGCGCCAGCAGCTTGGGATGGACAGGGATCGACTACGAGCAGTACTTC
cdr3_aa: CASSLGWTGIDYEQYF

clone_size: NA
d_call: NA
v_call: TRBV20-1
j_call: TRBJ1-1
cdr3_nt: TGCAGCCAGGGACAAGACACTGAAGCTTTCTTT
cdr3_aa: CSQGQDTEAFF

clone_size: few
d_call: NA
v_call: TRBV7-3
j_call: TRBJ2-7
cdr3_nt: TGTGCCAGCAGTGACAGTAGCTCCTACGAGCAGTACTTC
cdr3_aa: CASSDSSSYEQYF

clone_size: NA
d_call: TRBD1
v_call: TRBV6-5
j_call: TRBJ1-5
cdr3_nt: TGTGCCACCCTAGACAGGGTGGAACAGCCCCAGCATTTT
cdr3_aa: CATLDRVEQPQHF

clone_size: NA
d_call: TRBD2
v_call: TRBV9
j_call: TRBJ2-7
cdr3_nt: TGTGCCAGCAGCCCCGCCGGGACTAGCACGTACGAGCAGTACTTC
cdr3_aa: CASSPAGTSTYEQYF

clone_size: few
d_call: TRBD2
v_call: TRBV7-9
j_call: TRBJ2-3
cdr3_nt: TGTGCCAGCAGCTCGTCACTAGCGGGATCTAGCACAGATACGCAGTATTTT
cdr3_aa: CASSSSLAGSSTDTQYF

clone_size: NA
d_call: TRBD2
v_call: TRBV5-6
j_call: TRBJ2-1
cdr3_nt: TGTGCCAGCAGCTTGGTGGTGGTAGCGGGAGCATTCGATGAGCAGTTCTTC
cdr3_aa: CASSLVVVAGAFDEQFF

clone_size: NA
d_call: TRBD1
v_call: TRBV5-1
j_call: TRBJ1-1
cdr3_nt: TGCGCCAGCAGCCCTTCACGGACAGGCTCGAACACTGAAGCTTTCTTT
cdr3_aa: CASSPSRTGSNTEAFF